This record concerns one T cell receptor (beta chain) sequence. Researchers generated cDNA in eight separate reactions per sample. Molecular identifiers with 6-nucleotide sample barcodes were added during cDNA synthesis via template switching. Following a re-call of the 5' RACE reads, TCRdb has one entry per CDR3 protein and lacks DNA. The table for this sample gives about 380,000 distinct CDR3 sequences. These data are taken from a study of monozygotic twins with inflammatory bowel disease. Germline CDR1 and CDR2: DFQATT and SNEGSKA (reference sequence). The CDR3 has 13 amino acids. The sequence was collected from a human donor with ulcerative colitis or Crohn's disease, or a healthy co-twin of an affected twin (not recorded which). The sequenced material came from blood. This sequence joins TRBV20-1 and TRBJ2-4. The CDR3 reads CSARGLAKNIQYF.